This T cell receptor beta chain was sequenced in a study of blood T cells in healthy people across ages. Whole-study findings and limits: Researchers deemed the diversity estimates from one million T cells underestimates.

Trimming removed 4 bases from V and 7 bases from J, with 17 bases in between. Germline lookup yields CDR1 SQVTM and CDR2 ANQGSEA. The CDR3 has 14 residues. This clonotype showed up just a few times. No antigen is known for it. A second PCR of 7 to 11 cycles used a sample-barcoded 5' primer and a J-beta primer mix. TCRdb re-called the 5' RACE reads with MiXCR, one entry per CDR3 protein. The sample contains around 520,000 distinct CDR3 sequences, 27% of which appear only once. These sequences were also reported in another study, on T cells of mothers and their children. That study adds: Input to cDNA synthesis comprised all extracted RNA, at a ratio of around 1.4 ug per 15 ul.

The sample comprised blood. The sequence was collected from a boy aged 2 to 9 in good health. This chain connects TRBV29-1 to TRBJ2-1; D perhaps matches TRBD2 (6 bases). DNA for the CDR3: TGCAGCGTTGCCGATGGGGGGAGAGGTAATGAGCAGTTCTTC. The encoded protein is CSVADGGRGNEQFF.